This TCR beta chain was observed in a study of cytotoxic CD8 clonotypes in ibrutinib-treated CLL. Study context: Patients: over 9 relapsed/refractory, approximately 15 treatment-naive, about 18 IGHV unmutated. Response material was collected after a median about 11 months of treatment, range 6 to 36. Whole-study findings and limits: Among the clonotypes, public ones were uncommon and contracted or held stable on treatment.

Comments on this clone: What it recognizes is unknown.

The source of around 2 micrograms of genomic DNA for TCR beta libraries was cryopreserved PBMCs. This table comes from immunoSEQ multiplex PCR, and its TCRdb copy is limited to in-frame clones, with some not included. In the table there are about 130,000 clones, approximately 85% of which are singletons. The CDR3 has 16 amino acids. V lost 0 bases, J lost 5 bases, and 7 bases stayed unmatched. CDR1 and CDR2 (germline): MGHRA, YSYEKL. The receptor was isolated from a human donor with chronic lymphocytic leukemia. This rearrangement joins TRBV4-1 to TRBJ2-5, with 9 bases matching TRBD1. The sample consisted of PBMCs, taken after 24 months of ibrutinib treatment. CDR3 bases: TGCGCCAGCAGCCAAGATGGGGACAGGGTAGGGGAGACCCAGTACTTC. Residues: CASSQDGDRVGETQYF.